This TCR beta chain was recorded in a study of blood T cell repertoires in COVID-19. The wider study: Material from acute and convalescent COVID-19 was sourced from the United States, Italy and Spain. Nucleic acid was either cDNA or gDNA, and it came from T cells, B-cell-depleted T cells, or PBMCs.

As originally analysed: Quantification of nucleated cells was approximated via reference gene primer amplification. TCRdb keeps only in-frame clones here, not all; method: immunoSEQ multiplex PCR. Clone size and V and J calls were adopted from that table, with D and trimming inferred from the DNA. The sample lists some 320,000 clones; 80% to 90% were seen once. Germline assignment: CDR1 KGHDR and CDR2 SFDVKD. The CDR3 consists of 14 residues. Trimming removed 4 bases from V and 9 bases from J, with 15 bases in between. The sequencing sample was made of peripheral blood. The chain links TRBV24-1 to TRBJ2-1; possibly TRBD1 for D (5 bases). This TCR was recovered from a woman aged 45 to 65 who had recovered from COVID-19. For the CDR3, the DNA is TGTGCCACCAGTGACCCCGACAGACAAGGTGAGCAGTTCTTC. Amino acids: CATSDPDRQGEQFF.